The text below deals with one T cell receptor (beta chain). What it recognizes is unknown. This entry belongs to a study of T cell responses to AZD1222 COVID-19 vaccine. General observations from the study: Females made up more of the donors, who were largely white British, and clonal diversity may have come out too low.

Data came from immunoSEQ multiplex PCR; TCRdb stores just in-frame clones and leaves some out. The table includes about 150,000 clones, roughly nine tenths detected once. The V end lost 0 bases, the J end lost 1 base, and 12 bases lay between the germline ends. Germline V lookup: CDR1 GTSNPN, CDR2 SVGIG (reference sequence). The CDR3 is 15 residues long. This specimen was peripheral blood, taken on day 0 of AZD1222 vaccination. The chain combines TRBV30 with TRBJ1-1; no clear D. This clonotype was sampled from an adult in good health. The CDR3 is CAWSVGYRKNTEAFF. Written as DNA, the CDR3 is TGTGCCTGGAGTGTAGGGTACCGGAAGAACACTGAAGCTTTCTTT.